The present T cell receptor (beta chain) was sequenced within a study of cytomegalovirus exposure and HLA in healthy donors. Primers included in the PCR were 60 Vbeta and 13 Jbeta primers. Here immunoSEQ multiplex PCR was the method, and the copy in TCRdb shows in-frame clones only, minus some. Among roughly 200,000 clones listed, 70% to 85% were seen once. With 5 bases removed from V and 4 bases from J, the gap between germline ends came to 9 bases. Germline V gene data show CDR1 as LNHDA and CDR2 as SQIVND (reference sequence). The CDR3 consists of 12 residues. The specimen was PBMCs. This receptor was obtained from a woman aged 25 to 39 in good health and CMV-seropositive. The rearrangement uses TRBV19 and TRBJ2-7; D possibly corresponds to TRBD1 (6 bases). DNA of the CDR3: TGTGCCAGTAGTGCGACAGGATACGAGCAGTACTTC. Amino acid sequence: CASSATGYEQYF. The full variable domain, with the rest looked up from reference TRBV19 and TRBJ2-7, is DGGITQSPKYLFRKEGQNVTLSCEQNLNHDAMYWYRQDPGQGLRLIYYSQIVNDFQKGDIAEGYSVSREKKESFPLTVTSAQKNPTAFYLCASSATGYEQYFGPGTRLTVT.